Below, 30 T cell receptor beta chains from the same sample are listed, as sequenced in a study of blood T cell repertoires in COVID-19. The table came from immunoSEQ multiplex PCR; TCRdb's copy has only in-frame clones and leaves some out. Seen here are roughly 200,000 clones, roughly 84% observed once, and the top ten hold around 4.9%. Sequenced input: peripheral blood. The receptors stem from a woman of 80 years or more with acute or convalescent COVID-19.

This chain uses TRBV5-1 with TRBJ2-7; TRBD1 might be the D (5 bases). Per the germline V gene, CDR1 is SGHRS and CDR2 is YFSETQ. CDR3 size: 14 residues. V was clipped by 3 bases and J by 2 bases, with 12 bases between them. Here the CDR3 reads CASSSLTATYEQYF. CDR3 nucleotides: TGCGCCAGCAGCTCCTTGACAGCGACCTACGAGCAGTACTTC.

This CDR3 is CASTLSGTDTQYF. The DNA of the CDR3 is TGTGCTAGTACCCTGAGCGGCACAGATACGCAGTATTTT. The chain joins TRBV12-5 to TRBJ2-3; D remains unclear. Germline V gives CDR1 LGHNT, CDR2 FRNRAP. CDR3 length: 13 residues. The ends were cut back, 8 bases at V and 1 base at J, with 10 bases in the middle.

This chain uses TRBV15 with TRBJ2-5; TRBD1 agrees at 7 bases. CDR3 length equals 15 residues. Germline trimming cut 5 bases from V and 2 bases from J; bases unmatched to any gene: 8. Germline values: CDR1 LNHNV, CDR2 YYDKDF (reference sequence). Here the CDR3 DNA reads TGTGCCACCAGCGGTAGAGGGACAGTTCAAGAGACCCAGTACTTC. It yields the protein CATSGRGTVQETQYF.

This chain joins TRBV7-9 and TRBJ2-2; a weak D match, TRBD1 (5 bases). CDR1 SEHNR and CDR2 FQNEAQ come from the germline V gene (reference sequence). V was clipped by 5 bases and J by 6 bases, with 16 bases between them. The CDR3 sequence is 15 residues long. In DNA, the CDR3 is TGTGCCAGCAGCCAAGCGAGCAGGGTTTCCGGGGAGCTGTTTTTT. Protein sequence: CASSQASRVSGELFF.

This CDR3 reads CASSLGGATANYEQYF. In DNA, the CDR3 is TGCGCCAGCAGCTTGGGGGGCGCGACAGCCAACTACGAGCAGTACTTC. This sequence joins TRBV5-1 and TRBJ2-7; perhaps TRBD1 as D (5 bases). V was pared by 0 bases and J by 3 bases, with 16 bases between. The CDR3 is 16 amino acids. Germline loops: CDR1 SGHRS, CDR2 YFSETQ.

V usage is TRBV7-9 and J usage is TRBJ2-7; TRBD1 agrees at 8 bases. V was clipped by 5 bases and J by 3 bases; unmatched bases: 6. Germline values: CDR1 SEHNR, CDR2 FQNEAQ (reference sequence). The CDR3 consists of 14 residues. For the CDR3, the DNA is TGTGCCAGCAGCCCGCCTGGGACAGGCTACGAGCAGTACTTC. Its translation: CASSPPGTGYEQYF.

The V call is TRBV18, the J call TRBJ2-2; 10 bases match TRBD2. The CDR3 consists of 16 residues. Germline V gives CDR1 KGHSH, CDR2 LQKENI. V lost 3 bases, J lost 1 base, and 2 bases stayed unmatched. CDR3 in amino acids: CASSPRLAGNTGELFF. CDR3 nucleotides: TGTGCCAGCTCACCTAGACTAGCGGGGAACACCGGGGAGCTGTTTTTT.

The CDR3 coding sequence is TGCGCCAGCAGCAACCTCGAGGGAGAGACCCAGTACTTC. Protein: CASSNLEGETQYF. This chain joins TRBV5-1 and TRBJ2-5; a weak D match, TRBD2 (5 bases). Germline assignment: CDR1 SGHRS and CDR2 YFSETQ. The CDR3 extends over 13 amino acids. Trimming cost V 4 bases and J 4 bases, with 11 bases left between them.

The CDR3 protein is CASSYSGAASSYEQYF. As DNA, the CDR3 is TGTGCCAGCAGTTACAGCGGGGCCGCTAGCTCCTACGAGCAGTACTTC. This sequence joins TRBV6-2 or TRBV6-3 and TRBJ2-7; 7 bases are shared with TRBD2. Trimming cost V 2 bases and J 0 bases; bases outside gene matches: 7. CDR1 is MNHEY and CDR2 is SVGEGT in the germline V gene. This CDR3 contains 16 residues.

The V gene is TRBV29-1, the J gene TRBJ2-1; the match to TRBD2 covers 7 bases. The germline gives CDR1 SQVTM, CDR2 ANQGSEA. This CDR3 comprises 15 residues. With 1 base clipped from V and 4 bases from J, the junction kept 7 bases outside the gene matches. The CDR3 spells CSVEGRGVGYNEQFF. The CDR3 DNA follows: TGCAGCGTTGAAGGCCGGGGGGTCGGATACAATGAGCAGTTCTTC.

The chain combines TRBV9 with TRBJ1-2; tentative D call: TRBD1 (6 bases). The CDR3 has 14 residues. The ends were cut back, 3 bases at V and 3 bases at J, with 12 bases in the middle. CDR1 SGDLS and CDR2 YYNGEE come from the germline V gene. The DNA of the CDR3 is TGTGCCAGCAGCGCAACGGGACAACACTATGGCTACACCTTC. This encodes CASSATGQHYGYTF.

This chain links TRBV9 with TRBJ2-5, with 10 nucleotides matching TRBD1. There are 15 residues in the CDR3. Germline lookup yields CDR1 SGDLS and CDR2 YYNGEE. The trim removed 4 bases at V and 3 bases at J, leaving 6 bases unmatched. The CDR3 nucleotides read TGTGCCAGCAGCTCGTGGACAGGGGGAGAAGAGACCCAGTACTTC. Amino acids: CASSSWTGGEETQYF. Full variable domain (remainder filled in from reference TRBV9 and TRBJ2-5): DSGVTQTPKHLITATGQRVTLRCSPRSGDLSVYWYQQSLDQGLQFLIQYYNGEERAKGNILERFSAQQFPDLHSELNLSSLELGDSALYFCASSSWTGGEETQYFGPGTRLLVL.

The chain couples TRBV7-2 to TRBJ1-3; possibly TRBD1 for D (5 bases). Looked up from germline, CDR1 is SGHTA and CDR2 is FQGNSA. CDR3 size: 13 residues. The V gene lost 0 bases and the J gene lost 10 bases, with 10 bases spanning the gap. DNA of the CDR3: TGTGCCAGCAGCTTAGCGGGGGGGAGAACCATATATTTT. Translated: CASSLAGGRTIYF. Complete variable domain (other parts from reference TRBV7-2 and TRBJ1-3): GAGVSQSPSNKVTEKGKDVELRCDPISGHTALYWYRQSLGQGLEFLIYFQGNSAPDKSGLPSDRFSAERTGGSVSTLTIQRTQQEDSAVYLCASSLAGGRTIYFGEGSWLTVV.

The chain combines TRBV2 with TRBJ2-5; D is unclear. Trimming took off 3 bases at V and 1 base at J, with 12 bases between the two ends. The V gene's germline CDR1 is SNHLY and CDR2 FYNNEI. The CDR3 length is 15 residues. CDR3 sequence (DNA): TGTGCCAGCAGTGACTTTCAGATCCTCCAAGAGACCCAGTACTTC. It specifies CASSDFQILQETQYF. Full variable domain (missing parts from reference TRBV2 and TRBJ2-5): EPEVTQTPSHQVTQMGQEVILRCVPISNHLYFYWYRQILGQKVEFLVSFYNNEISEKSEIFDDQFSVERPDGSNFTLKIRSTKLEDSAMYFCASSDFQILQETQYFGPGTRLLVL.

The chain links TRBV5-1 to TRBJ2-1; 8 positions agree with TRBD2. The J segment lost 6 bases and the V segment lost 4 bases, leaving 9 bases of the junction unmatched. The CDR3 is 15 amino acids. CDR1 is SGHRS, CDR2 YFSETQ, per germline. CDR3 coding DNA: TGCGCCAGCAGCCCCGGGACTAGTTTAAGCAATGAGCAGTTCTTC. Amino acids: CASSPGTSLSNEQFF.

The chain has TRBV27 and TRBJ1-6; D remains ambiguous. Germline CDR1 reads MNHEY; CDR2 reads SMNVEV (reference sequence). The CDR3 extends over 17 amino acids. Trimming took off 0 bases at V and 0 bases at J, with 9 bases between the two ends. The CDR3 here is CASSLSRSASYNSPLHF. As DNA, the CDR3 is TGTGCCAGCAGTTTATCGAGGTCAGCCTCCTATAATTCACCCCTCCACTTT.

This clone was observed a single time. The V call is TRBV19, the J call TRBJ1-1, with 8 bases that match TRBD1. Germline V gene sequence: CDR1 LNHDA, CDR2 SQIVND (reference sequence). V was pared by 5 bases and J by 1 base, with 3 bases of the junction left unmatched. The CDR3 spans 14 residues. CDR3 DNA sequence: TGTGCCAGTAGTTGGGACAGGTGGAACACTGAAGCTTTCTTT. Translation: CASSWDRWNTEAFF.

Of note for this clone: A junction boundary mismatches the germline segment, possibly from a read error. The V and J genes are TRBV7-7 and TRBJ2-5; 7 nucleotides match TRBD2. CDR3 size: 13 residues. Germline V gene sequence: CDR1 SSHAT, CDR2 FNYEAQ (reference sequence). The CDR3 nucleotides read TGTGCTAGCAGCTTAGAAGCCGCGGGGGCCCAGTACTTC. This codes for CASSLEAAGAQYF.

The chain is built from TRBV19 and TRBJ1-2; tentative D call: TRBD1 (5 bases). The V end was cut by 0 bases, the J end by 4 bases, with 15 bases between. Germline V gene data show CDR1 as LNHDA and CDR2 as SQIVND (reference sequence). The CDR3 is 16 amino acids. The CDR3 is CASSIDSNGARYGYTF. CDR3 coding DNA: TGTGCCAGTAGTATAGATTCTAATGGGGCACGCTATGGCTACACCTTC. Together with reference TRBV19 and TRBJ1-2, the CDR3 gives the full variable domain: DGGITQSPKYLFRKEGQNVTLSCEQNLNHDAMYWYRQDPGQGLRLIYYSQIVNDFQKGDIAEGYSVSREKKESFPLTVTSAQKNPTAFYLCASSIDSNGARYGYTFGSGTRLTVV.

This clone occurred once. The rearrangement links TRBV18 to TRBJ2-7; D possibly corresponds to TRBD2 (6 bases). Trimming stripped 2 bases from V and 1 base from J, with 9 bases between. The germline V gene encodes CDR1 KGHSH and CDR2 LQKENI. The CDR3 contains 14 residues. The CDR3 DNA is TGTGCCAGCTCACCAGGGACTGCATCCTACGAGCAGTACTTC. Translated, it gives CASSPGTASYEQYF.

The chain joins TRBV6-2 or TRBV6-3 to TRBJ1-5, with TRBD1 as a possible D gene (6 bases). This CDR3 contains 14 residues. The germline gives CDR1 MNHEY, CDR2 SVGEGT. The V gene lost 2 bases and the J gene lost 6 bases, with 11 bases spanning the gap. CDR3 region: CASSYGGASQPQHF. The CDR3 DNA reads as TGTGCCAGCAGTTACGGGGGGGCCAGTCAGCCCCAGCATTTT.

This clone was observed a handful of times. V is TRBV20-1 and J is TRBJ1-2, with 7 bases identical to TRBD1. This CDR3 contains 15 residues. After removal of 3 bases from V and 2 bases from J, the junction contained 9 bases not matched to a gene. Germline CDR1 and CDR2: DFQATT and SNEGSKA (reference sequence). CDR3 nucleotide sequence: TGCAGTGCTAGTGGCTCGGGACAGCAGAACTATGGCTACACCTTC. Amino acids: CSASGSGQQNYGYTF.

The chain has TRBV5-6 and TRBJ2-5, with 7 positions matching TRBD2. The CDR3 runs 13 residues. V was clipped by 3 bases and J by 4 bases; unmatched bases: 3. Germline lookup yields CDR1 SGHDT and CDR2 YYEEEE. DNA for the CDR3: TGTGCCAGCAGCTCACTAGCGCCAGAGACCCAGTACTTC. Protein: CASSSLAPETQYF.

This chain uses TRBV30 with TRBJ1-2; 10 bases fit TRBD1. Trimming removed 5 bases from V and 1 base from J; junction bases left unmatched: 4. The CDR3 is made up of 14 amino acids. The germline CDR1 and CDR2 sequences are GTSNPN and SVGIG (reference sequence). DNA for the CDR3: TGTGCCTGGGCCCGGGACAGGGGTAACTATGGCTACACCTTC. This encodes CAWARDRGNYGYTF.

This clone was counted a single time. J is TRBJ1-2 and V is TRBV11-3, with D unresolved. Trimming cost V 2 bases and J 0 bases, with 13 bases left between them. The CDR3 has 16 residues. From germline, CDR1 is SGHNT and CDR2 YENEEA. CDR3 bases: TGTGCCAGCAGCTTAACCCCGGGATATACTAACTATGGCTACACCTTC. It translates to CASSLTPGYTNYGYTF.

The chain employs TRBV29-1 and TRBJ1-2; TRBD1 aligns across 7 bases. V shed 5 bases and J 4 bases; nucleotides not matched to a gene: 10. The CDR3 has 14 residues. Per germline, CDR1 SQVTM and CDR2 ANQGSEA. This CDR3 reads CSVHADRDTYGYTF. CDR3 nucleotide sequence: TGCAGCGTTCACGCCGACAGGGACACCTATGGCTACACCTTC.

The chain has TRBV7-8 and TRBJ1-2; D perhaps matches TRBD1 (5 bases). The CDR3 is made up of 13 amino acids. The germline V gene encodes CDR1 SGHVS and CDR2 FQNEAQ. Trimming left V 3 bases short and J 4 bases short, with 9 bases between. CDR3 in amino acids: CASSLGTTYGYTF. The CDR3 DNA follows: TGTGCCAGCAGCTTGGGGACTACCTATGGCTACACCTTC.

The gene calls are TRBV4-3 and TRBJ2-3, with 9 bases matching TRBD2. This CDR3 has 17 residues. With V trimmed by 8 bases and J by 2 bases, 14 bases remained unmatched. Per germline, CDR1 LGHNA and CDR2 YSLEER. In DNA form, the CDR3 reads TGCGCCAGCCGGGCGTTCGGCGGGGGGGAGAACACAGATACGCAGTATTTT. Encoded protein: CASRAFGGGENTDTQYF.

This chain joins TRBV7-8 and TRBJ1-3; a weak D match, TRBD1 (5 bases). Trimming removed 3 bases at V and 0 bases at J, with 12 bases between. Germline V lookup: CDR1 SGHVS, CDR2 FQNEAQ. The CDR3 covers 16 residues. This chain's CDR3 is CASSFQGINSGNTIYF. In nucleotides, the CDR3 is TGTGCCAGCAGCTTTCAGGGCATAAACTCTGGAAACACCATATATTTT.

The chain carries TRBV19 and TRBJ1-1; tentatively, D is TRBD1 (5 bases). The CDR3 consists of 16 residues. V was cut by 3 bases and J by 0 bases, with 14 bases left in between. Per germline, CDR1 LNHDA and CDR2 SQIVND (reference sequence). CDR3 DNA: TGTGCCAGTAGTATCGATTGGGGGGGTATGAACACTGAAGCTTTCTTT. This gives the protein CASSIDWGGMNTEAFF.